The rows below give T cell receptor beta chains drawn from one sample of a study of blood T cell repertoires in COVID-19. Clones were sequenced by immunoSEQ multiplex PCR, and TCRdb holds only the in-frame ones, with some missing. The sample has about 80,000 clones, 82% seen once; the top ten hold roughly a fifth. Source material: peripheral blood. The receptors were sampled from a human donor in a cohort sampled during active COVID-19. The CDR3 runs from the conserved cysteine through the conserved F or W. A D gene is named only where the DNA matches it firmly. The size of a clone is reported for some rows only, either as once, few or many, or as a class for expanded clones.

>.|.|TRBV6-4|TRBJ2-7
TGTGCCAGCGCCCGGGACTTCGGCTCCTACGAGCAGTACTTC
CASARDFGSYEQYF
>.|.|TRBV18|TRBJ1-2
TGTGCCAGCTCACTTGACAGACTCGGGAACTATGGCTACACCTTC
CASSLDRLGNYGYTF
>.|TRBD1|TRBV7-2|TRBJ1-2
TGTGCCAGCAGCCCCGGGACAGGGCCTTTCTATGGCTACACCTTC
CASSPGTGPFYGYTF
>few|TRBD1|TRBV18|TRBJ2-7
TGTGCCAGCTCACCAGACAGGGTACATTCCTACGAGCAGTACTTC
CASSPDRVHSYEQYF
>medium-sized|.|TRBV5-5|TRBJ2-4
TGTGCCAGCAGCTGGCAGGGGACGACGGAAAACATTCAGTACTTC
CASSWQGTTENIQYF
>.|TRBD1|TRBV24-1|TRBJ2-3
TGTGCCACCAGTCACCGGGACAGGTTCAACACAGATACGCAGTATTTT
CATSHRDRFNTDTQYF
>.|.|TRBV2|TRBJ1-4
TGTGCCAGCAGTGGGGGGCAGACAGAAAAACTGTTTTTT
CASSGGQTEKLFF
>.|.|TRBV3-1/TRBV3-2|TRBJ2-7
TGTGCCAGCAGCCATTCCAGGGCCGAGCAGTACTTC
CASSHSRAEQYF
>.|TRBD2|TRBV18|TRBJ2-5
TGTGCCAGCTCACCACCAGAACTAGCGGGGTTAAAGACCCAGTACTTC
CASSPPELAGLKTQYF
>.|TRBD1|TRBV10-3|TRBJ2-1
TGTGCCATCAGTGCGAGTGGACAGGGGGTTTCCAATGAGCAGTTCTTC
CAISASGQGVSNEQFF
>.|.|TRBV4-1|TRBJ1-3
TGCGCCAGCAGCCAAGTCGGGCACGCAGGGGCTGGAAACACCATATATTTT
CASSQVGHAGAGNTIYF
>.|TRBD1|TRBV7-9|TRBJ1-3
TGTGCCAGCAGCTATCCAATCCGGGACAGCTCTGGAAACACCATATATTTT
CASSYPIRDSSGNTIYF
>.|TRBD2|TRBV10-1|TRBJ2-1
TGCGCCAGCAGTGAGTCCCTAGCGGGGGCAGGTGAGCAGTTCTTC
CASSESLAGAGEQFF
>.|.|TRBV7-3|TRBJ1-1
TGTGCCAGCAGCTTATCTTCGAACACTGAAGCTTTCTTT
CASSLSSNTEAFF
>.|TRBD2|TRBV19|TRBJ2-1
TGTGCCAGTAGAGAACTAGCGGGGGTTAACAATGAGCAGTTCTTC
CASRELAGVNNEQFF
>.|.|TRBV18|TRBJ1-1
TGTGCCAGCTCCCCAAGGACGGGGAAGGGTGAAGGAGCTTTCTTT
CASSPRTGKGEGAFF
>.|TRBD1|TRBV18|TRBJ2-3
TGTGCCAGCTCACCCGGACAGGGTTTACACACAGATACGCAGTATTTT
CASSPGQGLHTDTQYF
>.|TRBD1|TRBV10-1|TRBJ1-4
TGCGCCAGCAGAGACCGGGACAGGGGATTAGGAGAAAAACTGTTTTTT
CASRDRDRGLGEKLFF
>.|TRBD1|TRBV3-1/TRBV3-2|TRBJ1-2
TGTGCCAGCAGCCGGGACAGGGCTAACTATGGCTACACCTTC
CASSRDRANYGYTF
>.|TRBD1|TRBV19|TRBJ1-4
TGTGCCAGTACCAAACAGGGGGCGACTAATGAAAAACTGTTTTTT
CASTKQGATNEKLFF
>.|TRBD1|TRBV28|TRBJ2-7
TGTGCCAGCAGTTTCCCCCGACAGGGGGCCTACGAGCAGTACTTC
CASSFPRQGAYEQYF
>.|TRBD2|TRBV7-9|TRBJ2-5
TGTGCCAGCAGCTTAGGAGAACACAGTAGGGAGGGTTGGGAGACCCAGTACTTC
CASSLGEHSREGWETQYF
>.|TRBD2|TRBV3-1/TRBV3-2|TRBJ2-1
TGTGCCAGCAGCGTCCTAGCGGGGGAGCAGCAGTTCTTC
CASSVLAGEQQFF
>once|.|TRBV28|TRBJ1-6
TGTGCCAGCAGTTCCTCGAGTTTTTCACCCCTCCACTTT
CASSSSSFSPLHF
>.|TRBD1|TRBV7-2|TRBJ2-5
TGTGCCAGCAGCTCTGACAGGGGTGAGACCCAGTACTTC
CASSSDRGETQYF
>.|.|TRBV11-3|TRBJ1-6
TGTGCCAGCAGCTCGCGCGGCAATTCACCCCTCCACTTT
CASSSRGNSPLHF
>.|.|TRBV12-3/TRBV12-4|TRBJ2-7
TGTGCCAGCAGCCCACGACAGTCGGGCGAGCAGTACTTC
CASSPRQSGEQYF
>.|TRBD2|TRBV11-2|TRBJ2-5
TGTGCCAGCAGCCCCCGCAGGTCAGCGGGGGGCCGCCAAGAGACCCAGTACTTC
CASSPRRSAGGRQETQYF
>.|.|TRBV18|TRBJ1-1
TGTGCCAGCTCCCTCGGCGGCGGGGGTACTGAAGCTTTCTTT
CASSLGGGGTEAFF
>.|.|TRBV18|TRBJ2-2
TGTGCCAGCTCATCCTACACCGGGGAGCTGTTTTTT
CASSSYTGELFF
>few|.|TRBV12-3/TRBV12-4|TRBJ1-1
TGTGCCAGCAGTTTGTCAGGTCGAGCTTTCTTT
CASSLSGRAFF
>.|.|TRBV19|TRBJ2-2
TGTGCCAGTAGCCGGGGGTGGGGCGCCGGGGAGCTGTTTTTT
CASSRGWGAGELFF
>.|TRBD2|TRBV11-2|TRBJ2-1
TGTGCCAGCAGCTTGGTCCCCGGGGGGGCAAATGAGCAGTTCTTC
CASSLVPGGANEQFF
>.|TRBD2|TRBV28|TRBJ2-3
TGTGCCAGCAGTACCTCAGATGGGGGGGAGTCACCCACAGATACGCAGTATTTT
CASSTSDGGESPTDTQYF
>.|.|TRBV5-1|TRBJ2-3
TGCGCCAGCAGCTTGGAACCGGGGGTAGCGAGCACAGATACGCAGTATTTT
CASSLEPGVASTDTQYF
>.|TRBD1|TRBV20-1|TRBJ2-7
TGCAGTGCTAGTGGACAGGGTGGCTACGAGCAGTACTTC
CSASGQGGYEQYF
>.|TRBD1|TRBV27|TRBJ1-2
TGTGCCAGCAGACCCCGACAGGGGGTTAACTATGGCTACACCTTC
CASRPRQGVNYGYTF
>once|.|TRBV7-9|TRBJ2-7
TGTGCCAGCAGCTTAGGTCAGGGGTTGGCCTACGAGCAGTACTTC
CASSLGQGLAYEQYF
>.|.|TRBV7-2|TRBJ2-5
TGTGCCAGCAGCTCCCCGAGGAGGGGGGGGCCGGAGACCCAGTACTTC
CASSSPRRGGPETQYF
>.|.|TRBV18|TRBJ2-2
TGTGCCAGCTCACCAGGCGGCACCGGGGAGCTGTTTTTT
CASSPGGTGELFF
>.|.|TRBV19|TRBJ1-2
TGTGCCAGTAGTGGGGGACTAACTAACTATGGCTACACCTTC
CASSGGLTNYGYTF
>few|.|TRBV5-5|TRBJ1-5
TGTGCCAGCAGCTTGGAACGGGGTCACAATCAGCCCCAGCATTTT
CASSLERGHNQPQHF
>.|.|TRBV7-8|TRBJ2-3
TGTGCCAGCAGCTTAGTGAGGACAGCGACAGATACGCAGTATTTT
CASSLVRTATDTQYF
>.|TRBD1|TRBV30|TRBJ2-1
TGTGCCTGGAGATTCCGACAGGGGGCGGGTGAGCAGTTCTTC
CAWRFRQGAGEQFF
>.|.|TRBV7-9|TRBJ1-1
TGTGCCAGCAGCTTAGACAGGGCGGGTGATTTCTTT
CASSLDRAGDFF
>.|.|TRBV19|TRBJ1-2
TGTGCCAGTACGGCGGGAGGGGCTGGCTACACCTTC
CASTAGGAGYTF
>.|TRBD1|TRBV24-1|TRBJ1-2
TGTGCCACCAGTGACCCGGGACAGAAGTATGGCTACACCTTC
CATSDPGQKYGYTF
>.|TRBD2|TRBV5-4|TRBJ2-3
TGTGCCAGCAGCGGGTGGTTAGCGGGGGGGCAGGACACAGATACGCAGTATTTT
CASSGWLAGGQDTDTQYF
>.|.|TRBV7-3|TRBJ2-7
TGTGCCAGCAGCCCGGGACACGGAATCTACGAGCAGTACTTC
CASSPGHGIYEQYF
>.|.|TRBV28|TRBJ1-4
TGTGCCACCTACGGCACGGGGGCAACTAATGAAAAACTGTTTTTT
CATYGTGATNEKLFF
>once|.|TRBV7-8|TRBJ1-6
TGTGCCAGCATCCCCGTAGATCCCTGGAATTCACCCCTCCACTTT
CASIPVDPWNSPLHF
>few|TRBD1|TRBV6-6|TRBJ2-7
TGTGCCAGCAGTTACTCCCAGGGGGCGGGCGAGCAGTACTTC
CASSYSQGAGEQYF
>.|.|TRBV10-3|TRBJ1-2
TGTGCCACCAAGCCTCCGGTCTCGGTCTATGGCTACACCTTC
CATKPPVSVYGYTF
>.|TRBD1|TRBV7-8|TRBJ1-5
TGTGCCAGCAGCCAACCTCCGGACAGGGGCGAAATGGGTGGCAATCAGCCCCAGCATTTT
CASSQPPDRGEMGGNQPQHF
>.|.|TRBV12-3/TRBV12-4|TRBJ1-6
TGTGCCAGCAGCCGCTCCAGAATATCACCCCTCCACTTT
CASSRSRISPLHF
>.|.|TRBV11-2|TRBJ1-6
TGTGCCACAACTCTGTACAGGGCGGATTCACCCCTCCACTTT
CATTLYRADSPLHF
>.|TRBD1|TRBV5-1|TRBJ1-5
TGCGCCAGCAGACAGGGGGTTACTCAGCCCCAGCATTTT
CASRQGVTQPQHF
>.|.|TRBV19|TRBJ2-2
TGTGCCAGTGCCAAAAACAGGCCCGGGGAGCTGTTTTTT
CASAKNRPGELFF
>once|.|TRBV6-5|TRBJ2-7
TGTGCCAGCAGCGGGGGGCCCTCCTACGAGCAGTACTTC
CASSGGPSYEQYF